This TCR beta chain was observed in a study of blood T cell repertoires in COVID-19 (dated by TCRdb to about 2020). Background for the entire study: Samples covering the acute and convalescent phases of COVID-19 were provided by collaborators in the United States, Italy and Spain. The dataset comprised deeply sampled blood TCRbeta repertoires from subjects exposed to, actively infected with, or recovered from COVID-19. The samples were drawn from the first 160 participants of the ongoing ImmuneRACE study and from 950 to 1,500 subjects provided by 6 global collaborators. The repertoires were released in a freely available public database intended as a resource for research on the immune response to SARS-CoV-2. Where available, HLA class I and class II types were taken from metadata supplied by the sample provider and were not determined by assay-based typing. Nearly every sample came with metadata listing a de-identified subject ID, COVID-19 status, age in years and sex. The prospective study material was composed of cDNA or gDNA derived from T cells, B-cell-depleted T cells, or PBMCs.

Whole blood was collected in K2EDTA tubes by collaborating institutions according to the institutions' own protocols. For TCRbeta analysis, collaborator samples were shipped as frozen whole blood, as isolated PBMCs, or as DNA extracted from either sample type. TCRbeta CDR3 regions were amplified from genomic DNA using the immunoSEQ Assay, a bias-controlled multiplex PCR. Turning to the authors' computational methods: Within the assay, amplification of reference gene primers was used to estimate how many nucleated cells each sample contained. Sequence reads were collapsed and filtered to measure the absolute abundance of every unique TCRbeta CDR3 rearrangement. For each sample, productive Simpson clonality was calculated as the square root of Simpson's diversity index over productive rearrangements. Entries here come from immuneACCESS through TCRdb and include only in-frame sequences with V and J called. Some clones fail to appear in such tables; in the studies checked, an unresolved V gene covers under half of the shortfall, and the cause of the remainder is unknown. D and trimming were read from the DNA, whereas the V and J calls and clone size are those reported in that table. The sample yields around 80,000 clones; 88% were counted once. The top ten hold around 4.8% of the sample.

Based on the germline V gene, the CDR1 and CDR2 sequences are SGHTA and FQGTGA. Inclusive of the bounding cysteine and phenylalanine, the CDR3 is 18 residues long. This entry keeps only the CDR3 DNA: 54 bases, framed from base 1. V lost 5 bases and J lost 4 bases; the stretch between them is 25 bases long. In the case of this clone: Its antigen target is currently unknown. The sample holds no much larger clone one base away, and base qualities are not on file.

Beyond this particular receptor, the publication reports: The amount of clinical and demographic metadata varied by source and participant and was provided uncurated.

The source material was peripheral blood. The V and J segments used are TRBV7-3 and TRBJ2-3; a tentative D match to TRBD1 spans 6 bases. The receptor was derived from a woman over 75 with acute or convalescent COVID-19. Here the CDR3 is given as CASSQQGPVPGGSDTQYF. The DNA sequence is TGTGCCAGCAGCCAACAGGGTCCAGTACCCGGCGGATCAGATACGCAGTATTTT.